The 9 T cell receptor beta chains given below trace back to one sample, sequenced in a study of CD8+ T cells in alopecia areata. RNA extraction was followed by reverse transcription into cDNA, which acted as the sequencing template. TCRdb's table, derived via immunoSEQ multiplex PCR, lists solely in-frame clones and lacks some. Singletons are absent from the sample, which has 90,000 to 130,000 clones. Sequencing was done on a sample of lesional skin. These receptors were collected from a C3H/HeJ mouse with alopecia areata. These mice share the MHC haplotype H2-k.

To note about this clone: Gene names are the mouse ones. The sequenced fragment ends 4 residues before the CDR3 boundary, so the rest is inferred from the germline J gene. The V gene is TRBV13-3, the J gene TRBJ1-1, with D tentatively TRBD1 (6 bases). CDR3 size: 12 residues. The germline gives CDR1 NNHDY, CDR2 SYVADS. The CDR3 sequence is CASSHREAEVFF. The CDR3 DNA, read in part, is TGTGCCAGCAGCCACAGGGAGGCA.

A remark on this clone: The gene names given are mouse names. CDR3 in amino acids: CASRAQNERLFF. The covered CDR3 bases are TGTGCCAGCCGCGCACAGAACGAA. The chain uses TRBV13-3 and TRBJ1-4; D uncertain. The read ends 4 residues shy of where the CDR3 ends; the end is completed using the germline J gene. The germline V and J ends were trimmed by 7 bases and 5 bases, with 9 bases remaining between them. The CDR3 length is 12 residues. Germline V CDR1 and CDR2: NNHDY, SYVADS.

There are a few counts of this clone. Gene and germline names: mouse. The observed sequence ends 4 residues before the CDR3 terminus, with the missing tail filled in from the germline J gene. The rearrangement joins TRBV13-2 to TRBJ1-4, with 10 nucleotides matching TRBD1. CDR1 and CDR2 (germline): NNHNN, SYGAGS (reference sequence). This CDR3 has 14 residues. Partial CDR3 DNA: TGTGCCAGCGGGACCGGGACAGGGGTCGAA. It is translated as CASGTGTGVE. The whole CDR3 protein is CASGTGTGVERLFF.

This clone was detected a few times. The gene names here belong to mouse. The CDR3 is cut off 4 residues early in the read; its end comes from the germline J gene. This rearrangement joins TRBV13-1 to TRBJ1-4; 7 positions agree with TRBD1. CDR1 is NSHNY, CDR2 SYGAGN, per germline. The V and J ends lost 0 bases and 4 bases, in that order; junction bases with no gene match: 3. CDR3 size: 15 residues. The CDR3 bases that were read are TGTGCCAGCAGTGATGCAGACAGGGTCAACGAA. Residues: CASSDADRVNE. In full, the CDR3 reads CASSDADRVNERLFF.

Note on this clone: TCRdb lists a protein that is different at residue 13 from the translated DNA; the protein given here uses the DNA translation. Gene labels here are mouse ones. The read halts 3 residues ahead of the CDR3 end, with the missing end drawn from the germline J gene. The chain is built from TRBV1 and TRBJ1-3; maybe TRBD1 (5 bases). The germline gives CDR1 NSQYPW, CDR2 LRSPGD (reference sequence). The CDR3 runs 16 residues. V was trimmed by 1 base and J by 0 bases, leaving 10 bases between them. CDR3 region: CTCSAAGHSSGNTLYF. Partial CDR3 DNA: TGCACCTGCAGTGCAGCTGGACACTCTTCTGGAAATACG. Complete variable domain (other parts from reference TRBV1 and TRBJ1-3): VTLLEQNPRWRLVPRGQAVNLRCILKNSQYPWMSWYQQDLQKQLQWLFTLRSPGDKEVKSLPGADYLATRVTDTELRLQVANMSQGRTLYCTCSAAGHSSGNTLYFGEGSRLIVV.

A remark on this clone: The genes are named according to mouse. The DNA ends 4 residues before the CDR3 does, and the rest of the CDR3 is filled in from the germline J gene. Other DNA sequences in this sample translate to the same CDR3. This rearrangement joins TRBV1 to TRBJ2-7; weak D call: TRBD1 (5 bases). The CDR3 has 13 residues. CDR1 is NSQYPW, CDR2 LRSPGD, per germline (reference sequence). V dropped 3 bases and J dropped 3 bases, with 9 bases sitting between them. CDR3 DNA, as far as it was read: TGCACCTGCAGTGCGGACGACAGCTAT. The encoded protein is CTCSADDSY. The full CDR3 is CTCSADDSYEQYF.

Turning to this clone: Mouse names are used for the genes. The CDR3 end falls 4 residues outside the read, so it is completed with the germline J gene. The gene calls are TRBV19 and TRBJ2-1, with D possibly being TRBD2 (5 bases). CDR3 length: 15 amino acids. From germline, CDR1 is FNHDT and CDR2 SITEND (reference sequence). Trimming cost V 0 bases and J 3 bases, with 10 bases left between them. The sequenced part of the CDR3 DNA is TGTGCCAGCAGTATAGGTGGGGTGGGCTATGCT. Translation: CASSIGGVGYA. The entire CDR3 protein is CASSIGGVGYAEQFF. The variable domain in full, completed from reference TRBV19 and TRBJ2-1, reads GGIITQTPKFLIGQEGQKLTLKCQQNFNHDTMYWYRQDSGKGLRLIYYSITENDLQKGDLSEGYDASREKKSSFSLTVTSAQKNEMAVFLCASSIGGVGYAEQFFGPGTRLTVL.

The table lists this clone with many counts. Germline and genes here are mouse. From the germline J gene comes the end of the CDR3, since the read stops 4 residues before it. The genes are TRBV13-3 and TRBJ1-1; maybe TRBD1 (6 bases). This CDR3 comprises 13 residues. Germline V lookup: CDR1 NNHDY, CDR2 SYVADS. The part of the CDR3 DNA that was read is TGTGCCAGCGAATACAGGGAAAGGACA. Protein: CASEYRERT. The CDR3 in full is CASEYRERTEVFF.

The sample holds a few counts of this clone. Each gene name is a mouse one. With the read ending 4 residues before the CDR3 end, the germline J gene is used to fill in that end. J is TRBJ2-4 and V is TRBV13-3; perhaps TRBD1 as D (5 bases). V was pared by 1 base and J by 2 bases, with 14 bases between. The germline V gene has CDR1 NNHDY and CDR2 SYVADS. This CDR3 region has 16 residues. The CDR3 reads CASSDRAGSLQNTLYF. The part of the CDR3 DNA that was read is TGTGCCAGCAGTGATAGGGCAGGGAGTCTTCAAAAC.